The rows below give T cell receptor beta chains drawn from one sample of a study of shared clonotypes between healthy human individuals. TCRdb keeps only in-frame clones here, not all; method: immunoSEQ multiplex PCR. The sample lists 1.4 million to 1.5 million clones; 95% to 97% were seen once. The sequencing input was naive CD4+ T cells sorted from blood. The receptors stem from a man between 25 and 39 years old in good health. CDR3s include the opening cysteine and the closing phenylalanine or tryptophan. Each record gives: CDR3 DNA, CDR3 protein, clone size, D gene, V gene, J gene. D genes are given only for firm matches. For some rows the clone size is stated as once, few or many, or as a class when expanded; others skip it.

DNA: TGTGCCAGCAGCGCGGGACTAGCGGCTACATACAATGAGCAGTTCTTC
CDR3: CASSAGLAATYNEQFF
size: NA
D: TRBD2
V: TRBV7-2
J: TRBJ2-1

DNA: TGTGCCAGCAGCTTTGTTGTGGGAGGGCTCAATGAGCAGTTCTTC
CDR3: CASSFVVGGLNEQFF
size: NA
D: TRBD2
V: TRBV7-7
J: TRBJ2-1

DNA: TGCGCCAGCAGCCAAGGAAACGAGCAGTACTTC
CDR3: CASSQGNEQYF
size: NA
D: NA
V: TRBV4-1
J: TRBJ2-7

DNA: TGTGCCAGCAGCATCTTAGCGGGCCCAACCGGGGAGCTGTTTTTT
CDR3: CASSILAGPTGELFF
size: NA
D: NA
V: TRBV21-1
J: TRBJ2-2

DNA: TGCGCCAGCAGCCAAGAACCGGGTGACTATGGCTACACCTTC
CDR3: CASSQEPGDYGYTF
size: NA
D: NA
V: TRBV4-3
J: TRBJ1-2

DNA: TGTGCCAGCAGCTTAGATAACAGGTCCGGCGCCAACGTCCTGACTTTC
CDR3: CASSLDNRSGANVLTF
size: NA
D: NA
V: TRBV7-9
J: TRBJ2-6

DNA: TGTGCCAGCAGTTTAACTCGACAGGGGAAAGCTTTCTTT
CDR3: CASSLTRQGKAFF
size: NA
D: TRBD1
V: TRBV27
J: TRBJ1-1

DNA: TGTGCCAGCAGCGTAGAAAGCCTAAGCTCCTACAATGAGCAGTTCTTC
CDR3: CASSVESLSSYNEQFF
size: NA
D: NA
V: TRBV9
J: TRBJ2-1

DNA: TGTGCCAGCAGCTTGAACAGGGGGGTAACAGATACGCAGTATTTT
CDR3: CASSLNRGVTDTQYF
size: once
D: TRBD1
V: TRBV5-8
J: TRBJ2-3

DNA: TGTGCCAGCTCACCCCGGGACGGAACAGATACGCAGTATTTT
CDR3: CASSPRDGTDTQYF
size: NA
D: NA
V: TRBV18
J: TRBJ2-3

DNA: TGTGCCAGCAGCCAGTATCGGGGGAGGGGCAATGAGCAGTTCTTC
CDR3: CASSQYRGRGNEQFF
size: NA
D: TRBD2
V: TRBV14
J: TRBJ2-1

DNA: TGTGCCACGATTTCCCTGGGGACAGGGGACGAGCAGTACTTC
CDR3: CATISLGTGDEQYF
size: NA
D: TRBD1
V: TRBV5-4
J: TRBJ2-7

DNA: TGTGCCAGCAGAAGGGGACAGTATAGCAATCAGCCCCAGCATTTT
CDR3: CASRRGQYSNQPQHF
size: NA
D: TRBD1
V: TRBV6-1
J: TRBJ1-5

DNA: TGCGCCAGCAGCTGGGGGCCGGTCCCCAGTGAGCAGTTCTTC
CDR3: CASSWGPVPSEQFF
size: NA
D: NA
V: TRBV5-1
J: TRBJ2-1

DNA: TGTGCCAGCAGTTTATGGTTTTCGAACAGGGCCAACGAGCAGTACTTC
CDR3: CASSLWFSNRANEQYF
size: NA
D: NA
V: TRBV27
J: TRBJ2-7

DNA: TGTGCCAGCAGTTTGGAGAGCTACGAGCAGTACTTC
CDR3: CASSLESYEQYF
size: NA
D: NA
V: TRBV28
J: TRBJ2-7

DNA: TGTGCCAGCAGCCGGACAGGACGAGAGACCCAGTACTTC
CDR3: CASSRTGRETQYF
size: once
D: TRBD1
V: TRBV14
J: TRBJ2-5

DNA: TGTGCCAGCAGTTTGATTATGGGACTAGCGGGAGTAGAGCAGTACTTC
CDR3: CASSLIMGLAGVEQYF
size: once
D: TRBD2
V: TRBV27
J: TRBJ2-7

DNA: TGTGCCAGCAGCTTCGACAGCTACAATGAGCAGTTCTTC
CDR3: CASSFDSYNEQFF
size: NA
D: NA
V: TRBV7-2
J: TRBJ2-1

DNA: TGTGCCAGCAGCTTCGACGCAGGGGGGAACACCGGGGAGCTGTTTTTT
CDR3: CASSFDAGGNTGELFF
size: NA
D: TRBD1
V: TRBV13
J: TRBJ2-2

DNA: TGTGCCAGCAGCTCATCGGGAGGGCCACGGGAGCAGTTCTTC
CDR3: CASSSSGGPREQFF
size: NA
D: TRBD2
V: TRBV7-6
J: TRBJ2-1

DNA: TGTGCCAGCAGCCACAGGATTCGCCGGGCCTACGAGCAGTACTTC
CDR3: CASSHRIRRAYEQYF
size: few
D: NA
V: TRBV28
J: TRBJ2-7

DNA: TGTGCCAGCAGCCACTGGTCGGGGGGGTCGAGCTATGGCTACACCTTC
CDR3: CASSHWSGGSSYGYTF
size: NA
D: NA
V: TRBV9
J: TRBJ1-2

DNA: TGCAGCGTTGGCCGCGCACCTAGCACAGATACGCAGTATTTT
CDR3: CSVGRAPSTDTQYF
size: NA
D: NA
V: TRBV29-1
J: TRBJ2-3

DNA: TGTGCCATCAGCCGGGACAGGGGGAACACTGAAGCTTTCTTT
CDR3: CAISRDRGNTEAFF
size: NA
D: TRBD1
V: TRBV6-5
J: TRBJ1-1

DNA: TGTGCCAGCACCTTACTAGCGGGAGTCACAGATACGCAGTATTTT
CDR3: CASTLLAGVTDTQYF
size: NA
D: TRBD2
V: TRBV27
J: TRBJ2-3

DNA: TGTGCCAGCAGCTACGGGACAGGAAGCACAGATACGCAGTATTTT
CDR3: CASSYGTGSTDTQYF
size: NA
D: TRBD1
V: TRBV27
J: TRBJ2-3

DNA: TGTGCCTGGAGTGCCCTCTATGGGGAGACCCAGTACTTC
CDR3: CAWSALYGETQYF
size: NA
D: NA
V: TRBV30
J: TRBJ2-5